The 10 T cell receptor beta chains in this list originate from one sample, sequenced in a study of OX40 agonist ivuxolimab in advanced cancers. Clones were sequenced by immunoSEQ multiplex PCR, and TCRdb holds only the in-frame ones, with some missing. This sample carries roughly 30,000 clones, approximately 90% of them seen once, and the ten largest clones take about a quarter. The specimen was CD4+ or CD8+ T cells sorted from blood, collected in a trial of the OX40 agonist ivuxolimab. The receptors originated from an adult with an advanced solid tumor such as melanoma, head and neck, liver or kidney cancer.

The V gene is TRBV6-1, the J gene TRBJ2-1; 7 bases match TRBD2. This CDR3 has 16 amino acids. Germline CDR1 MNHNS, CDR2 SASEGT. The junction had 10 bases not matched to a gene; V was cut back by 1 base and J by 7 bases. CDR3 sequence reads: CASSEVGAGYRNEQFF. CDR3 nucleotides: TGTGCCAGCAGTGAAGTAGGAGCGGGGTATAGGAATGAGCAGTTCTTC.

V usage is TRBV19 and J usage is TRBJ2-3; 14 positions match TRBD2. The CDR3 loop spans 16 amino acids. Germline V gene sequence: CDR1 LNHDA, CDR2 SQIVND (reference sequence). J gave up 4 bases and V 7 bases, and 7 bases lay outside the gene matches. The CDR3 nucleotides are TGTGCCAGTACCCGTCCGGGACTAGCGGGAGCAGATACGCAGTATTTT. This translates into CASTRPGLAGADTQYF.

The chain links TRBV7-7 to TRBJ2-6; TRBD2 is a possible D gene (5 bases). Germline V gene lookup returns CDR1 SSHAT and CDR2 FNYEAQ (reference sequence). V was trimmed by 5 bases and J by 5 bases, leaving 22 bases between them. This CDR3 spans 18 amino acids. CDR3 sequence: CASSARGSAQSRANVLTF. In DNA, the CDR3 is TGTGCCAGCAGCGCACGGGGTAGTGCACAAAGTCGGGCCAACGTCCTGACTTTC.

The chain has TRBV2 and TRBJ1-1; D might be TRBD1 (6 bases). V was shortened by 8 bases and J by 1 base, with 8 bases between the two germline ends. Germline V CDR1 and CDR2: SNHLY, FYNNEI. This CDR3 contains 12 residues. The CDR3 loop is CASPGQNTEAFF. The CDR3 bases are TGTGCCAGCCCGGGACAGAACACTGAAGCTTTCTTT.

V is TRBV5-6 and J is TRBJ2-7; 7 bases fit TRBD2. CDR3 size: 13 residues. Germline loops: CDR1 SGHDT, CDR2 YYEEEE. Trimming cost V 2 bases and J 5 bases; bases outside gene matches: 4. The CDR3 DNA reads TGTGCCAGCAGCTTAGGTCGGGGGGACGAGCAGTACTTC. It encodes CASSLGRGDEQYF. Full variable domain (rest looked up from reference TRBV5-6 and TRBJ2-7): DAGVTQSPTHLIKTRGQQVTLRCSPKSGHDTVSWYQQALGQGPQFIFQYYEEEERQRGNFPDRFSGHQFPNYSSELNVNALLLGDSALYLCASSLGRGDEQYFGPGTRLTVT.

This clone was seen a single time. The gene calls are TRBV2 and TRBJ2-5, with 7 bases that match TRBD2. The CDR3 totals 13 residues. The trim removed 8 bases at V and 3 bases at J, leaving 6 bases unmatched. Looked up from germline, CDR1 is SNHLY and CDR2 is FYNNEI. DNA of the CDR3: TGTGCCAGCGATAGCGGGCGAGAAGAGACCCAGTACTTC. Its protein product is CASDSGREETQYF.

The V gene is TRBV6-5, the J gene TRBJ2-1; weak D call: TRBD2 (6 bases). CDR3 size: 16 residues. V was shortened by 3 bases and J by 8 bases, with 20 bases between the two germline ends. Germline V CDR1 and CDR2: MNHEY, SVGAGI. The CDR3: CASSYNLPGVLDEQFF. CDR3 DNA: TGTGCCAGCAGTTATAACCTGCCGGGGGTTTTGGATGAGCAGTTCTTC.

The V and J genes are TRBV11-2 and TRBJ2-5; D call uncertain. CDR1 is SGHAT, CDR2 FQNNGV, per germline. V was trimmed by 2 bases and J by 0 bases, leaving 10 bases between them. The CDR3 length is 15 residues. The CDR3 loop reads CASSLPGLHQETQYF. The CDR3 coding sequence is TGTGCCAGCAGCTTACCCGGCCTGCACCAAGAGACCCAGTACTTC.

The gene calls are TRBV11-1 and TRBJ1-1; D gene unclear. Trimming took 1 base from V and 0 from J, leaving 15 bases between them. This CDR3 spans 17 amino acids. Looked up from germline, CDR1 is SGHAT and CDR2 is FQDESV (reference sequence). CDR3 nucleotide sequence: TGTGCCAGCAGCTTAGTTTTGGGCGTTACAATGAACACTGAAGCTTTCTTT. This translates into CASSLVLGVTMNTEAFF.

V is TRBV14 and J is TRBJ2-1; D not resolved. Per the germline V gene, CDR1 is SGHDN and CDR2 is FVKESK. The V end lost 5 bases, the J end lost 4 bases, and 12 bases lay between the germline ends. The CDR3 loop spans 14 amino acids. CDR3 coding DNA: TGTGCCAGCAGCGCCTCCCTAGGTTACAATGAGCAGTTCTTC. Translating it yields CASSASLGYNEQFF. The full variable domain, rest sourced from reference TRBV14 and TRBJ2-1, is EAGVTQFPSHSVIEKGQTVTLRCDPISGHDNLYWYRRVMGKEIKFLLHFVKESKQDESGMPNNRFLAERTGGTYSTLKVQPAELEDSGVYFCASSASLGYNEQFFGPGTRLTVL.